These T cell receptor beta chains were read from a single sample in a study of CD8 T cells in Susac syndrome. TCRdb passed the immunoSEQ multiplex PCR reads through MiXCR, listing each CDR3 protein once. Here the sample spans roughly 110,000 distinct CDR3 sequences, roughly 94% being singletons. The source material was CD8+ T cells from PBMCs. Receptors were obtained from a human donor with Susac syndrome. The CDR3 runs from the conserved cysteine through the conserved F or W. A D gene is named only where the DNA matches it firmly. Clone size, where shown, is once, few, many, or a class for clones that have expanded.

>TRBV19|TRBJ1-6|.|.
CATRDQGSPLHF
TGTGCCACCAGGGACCAAGGTTCACCCCTCCACTTT
>TRBV5-4|TRBJ2-7|.|TRBD2
CASSLASGGVYEQYF
TGTGCCAGCAGCTTGGCTAGCGGGGGGGTCTACGAGCAGTACTTC
>TRBV20-1|TRBJ1-2|.|.
CSATSTANYGYTF
TGCAGTGCTACCTCGACAGCTAACTATGGCTACACCTTC
>TRBV9|TRBJ2-1|once|TRBD2
CASSSSGGGKQFF
TGTGCCAGCAGCTCCTCGGGCGGGGGGAAGCAGTTCTTC
>TRBV5-6|TRBJ2-5|.|TRBD1
CASSFGTGSGFRETQYF
TGTGCCAGCAGCTTTGGGACAGGGTCCGGATTCCGAGAGACCCAGTACTTC
>TRBV12-5|TRBJ2-1|.|.
CASGWGPDEQFF
TGTGCTAGTGGTTGGGGGCCTGATGAGCAGTTCTTC
>TRBV5-4|TRBJ2-5|.|.
CASSIPSPRGFQETQYF
TGTGCCAGCAGCATTCCCTCCCCGAGGGGATTTCAAGAGACCCAGTACTTC
>TRBV20-1|TRBJ2-1|.|TRBD1
CSGDRGSYNEQFF
TGCAGTGGGGACAGGGGGTCCTACAATGAGCAGTTCTTC
>TRBV21-1|TRBJ2-5|.|.
CASRIPGQGLPTQYF
TGTGCCAGCAGGATTCCAGGACAGGGACTCCCCACCCAGTACTTC
>TRBV23-1|TRBJ1-6|.|.
CASRVGRVNSPLHF
TGCGCCAGCAGGGTGGGACGGGTAAATTCACCCCTCCACTTT
>TRBV27|TRBJ1-1|.|TRBD1
CASSWTGGSPEAFF
TGTGCCAGCAGCTGGACAGGTGGATCCCCTGAAGCTTTCTTT
>TRBV3-1|TRBJ2-1|.|TRBD2
CASSPLAGSSSYNEQFF
TGTGCCAGCAGCCCCCTAGCGGGGTCCAGCTCCTACAATGAGCAGTTCTTC
>TRBV6-5|TRBJ2-7|.|.
CASSYGQFSYF
TGTGCCAGCAGTTACGGCCAGTTTAGTTACTTC
>TRBV3-1|TRBJ2-7|.|.
CASSQEGDTTYEQYF
TGTGCCAGCAGCCAAGAAGGGGACACTACCTACGAGCAGTACTTC
>TRBV20-1|TRBJ2-7|.|.
CSVRKEYEQYF
TGCAGTGTTAGAAAGGAGTACGAGCAGTACTTC
>TRBV27|TRBJ2-7|few|TRBD2
CASSPTSGGSYEQYF
TGTGCCAGCAGTCCGACTAGCGGGGGCTCCTACGAGCAGTACTTC
>TRBV3-1|TRBJ2-7|.|TRBD2
CASSPGSGVYEQYF
TGTGCCAGCAGCCCTGGGAGCGGGGTATACGAGCAGTACTTC
>TRBV5-1|TRBJ2-5|.|.
CASSSTTPVVQETQYF
TGCGCCAGCAGCTCCACGACCCCTGTAGTCCAAGAGACCCAGTACTTC
>TRBV3-1|TRBJ2-7|.|TRBD1
CASSQERWTGFYEQYF
TGTGCCAGCAGCCAAGAACGGTGGACAGGTTTCTACGAGCAGTACTTC
>TRBV4-3|TRBJ2-7|.|TRBD2
CASSQEAAGGTYEQYF
TGCGCCAGCAGCCAAGAGGCGGCGGGGGGTACCTACGAGCAGTACTTC
>TRBV18|TRBJ2-7|.|.
CASSPPARVPYEQYF
TGTGCCAGCTCACCACCGGCAAGGGTACCCTACGAGCAGTACTTC
>TRBV25-1|TRBJ2-7|.|TRBD1
CASSEVGQGSYEQYF
TGTGCCAGCAGTGAAGTGGGACAGGGATCCTACGAGCAGTACTTC
>TRBV19|TRBJ1-2|.|.
CASSIDPQGRGYTF
TGTGCCAGTAGTATAGATCCTCAGGGTCGTGGCTACACCTTC
>TRBV18|TRBJ1-6|.|.
CASSWDGRLASPLHF
TGTGCCAGCTCATGGGACGGACGTTTGGCTTCACCCCTCCACTTT
>TRBV7-8|TRBJ1-2|.|.
CASSPGLTGPYGYTF
TGTGCCAGCAGCCCCGGTCTAACTGGGCCCTATGGCTACACCTTC
>TRBV13|TRBJ1-5|once|.
CASSQRGSNQPQHF
TGTGCCAGCAGCCAAAGGGGCAGCAATCAGCCCCAGCATTTT
>TRBV12-3/TRBV12-4|TRBJ2-1|.|TRBD2
CASSFSGGNEQFF
TGTGCCAGCAGTTTCTCGGGAGGCAATGAGCAGTTCTTC
>TRBV2|TRBJ2-2|.|TRBD2
CATPSPPGTMNTGELFF
TGTGCCACCCCGTCCCCCCCCGGGACTATGAACACCGGGGAGCTGTTTTTT
>TRBV9|TRBJ1-4|.|.
CASSGEGKLFF
TGTGCCAGCAGCGGTGAGGGAAAACTGTTTTTT
>TRBV4-2|TRBJ2-7|.|.
CASSHPGESYEQYF
TGTGCCAGCAGCCATCCGGGGGAATCCTACGAGCAGTACTTC
>TRBV4-2|TRBJ1-5|.|TRBD1
CASSQTGQGYQPQHF
TGTGCCAGCAGCCAGACGGGACAGGGGTATCAGCCCCAGCATTTT
>TRBV6-6|TRBJ1-5|once|.
CASSRGYQPQHF
TGTGCCAGCAGCAGGGGTTATCAGCCCCAGCATTTT
>TRBV3-1|TRBJ2-2|.|TRBD2
CASSQDVGTRWSGELFF
TGTGCCAGCAGCCAAGATGTCGGGACTAGGTGGAGCGGGGAGCTGTTTTTT
>TRBV5-1|TRBJ1-2|.|.
CASTGGAYGYTF
TGCGCCAGCACCGGGGGCGCATATGGCTACACCTTC
>TRBV5-8|TRBJ1-2|.|.
CTQQLGKQNGYTF
TGTACGCAGCAGCTGGGGAAACAGAATGGCTACACCTTC
>TRBV12-5|TRBJ1-2|.|.
CASGPADGYTF
TGTGCTAGTGGTCCGGCGGATGGCTACACCTTC
>TRBV7-9|TRBJ1-2|.|.
CASSLESSGYGYTF
TGTGCCAGCAGTCTTGAATCGTCGGGCTATGGCTACACCTTC
>TRBV20-1|TRBJ1-2|.|.
CSAPRQGMDYGYTF
TGCAGTGCTCCTAGGCAGGGCATGGACTATGGCTACACCTTC
>TRBV6-5|TRBJ1-1|.|.
CASSYSGTLMAEAFF
TGTGCCAGCAGTTATTCCGGGACACTTATGGCTGAAGCTTTCTTT
>TRBV7-9|TRBJ1-1|.|.
CASSPQQGRLEAFF
TGTGCCAGCAGCCCCCAACAGGGACGGCTCGAAGCTTTCTTT
>TRBV5-1|TRBJ1-2|once|.
CASSLWGSDDGYTF
TGCGCCAGCAGCTTGTGGGGGTCCGATGATGGCTACACCTTC
>TRBV20-1|TRBJ2-3|.|.
CSAPGPPSTDTQYF
TGCAGTGCTCCCGGGCCCCCCAGCACAGATACGCAGTATTTT
>TRBV5-1|TRBJ1-4|.|.
CASSDQDWGEKLFF
TGCGCCAGCAGCGATCAAGATTGGGGTGAAAAACTGTTTTTT
>TRBV7-8|TRBJ2-7|.|TRBD1
CASSPGTDIYEQYF
TGTGCCAGCAGCCCGGGGACAGACATCTACGAGCAGTACTTC
>TRBV25-1|TRBJ1-6|once|.
CASDASTGRRDSPLHF
TGTGCCAGCGACGCAAGCACGGGAAGGAGGGATTCACCCCTCCACTTT
>TRBV2|TRBJ1-2|.|.
CALAHRADGYTF
TGTGCCCTAGCACACAGGGCGGATGGCTACACCTTC
>TRBV20-1|TRBJ2-1|.|TRBD2
CSAKPRASGTDEQFF
TGCAGTGCTAAACCGAGGGCTAGCGGGACCGATGAGCAGTTCTTC
>TRBV15|TRBJ2-1|.|.
CATSTRDFPYNEQFF
TGTGCCACCAGCACCCGGGACTTCCCCTACAATGAGCAGTTCTTC
>TRBV15|TRBJ2-7|.|.
CATSREGGGNEQYF
TGTGCCACCAGCAGGGAAGGGGGGGGGAACGAGCAGTACTTC
>TRBV20-1|TRBJ2-4|.|.
CSATGLLAKNIQYF
TGCAGTGCCACGGGCCTCTTAGCCAAAAACATTCAGTACTTC
>TRBV2|TRBJ1-3|.|.
CAIEDVSSGNTIYF
TGTGCCATAGAGGACGTTTCCTCTGGAAACACCATATATTTT
>TRBV29-1|TRBJ1-1|.|TRBD1
CSAQGQGLTEAFF
TGCAGCGCTCAGGGACAGGGCCTCACTGAAGCTTTCTTT
>TRBV5-1|TRBJ2-1|.|.
CASSLTEGGRNEQFF
TGCGCCAGCAGCTTGACAGAGGGCGGGCGGAATGAGCAGTTCTTC
>TRBV20-1|TRBJ2-3|.|TRBD2
CSARDRASGGVNTQYF
TGCAGTGCTAGAGATCGCGCTAGCGGGGGGGTCAATACGCAGTATTTT